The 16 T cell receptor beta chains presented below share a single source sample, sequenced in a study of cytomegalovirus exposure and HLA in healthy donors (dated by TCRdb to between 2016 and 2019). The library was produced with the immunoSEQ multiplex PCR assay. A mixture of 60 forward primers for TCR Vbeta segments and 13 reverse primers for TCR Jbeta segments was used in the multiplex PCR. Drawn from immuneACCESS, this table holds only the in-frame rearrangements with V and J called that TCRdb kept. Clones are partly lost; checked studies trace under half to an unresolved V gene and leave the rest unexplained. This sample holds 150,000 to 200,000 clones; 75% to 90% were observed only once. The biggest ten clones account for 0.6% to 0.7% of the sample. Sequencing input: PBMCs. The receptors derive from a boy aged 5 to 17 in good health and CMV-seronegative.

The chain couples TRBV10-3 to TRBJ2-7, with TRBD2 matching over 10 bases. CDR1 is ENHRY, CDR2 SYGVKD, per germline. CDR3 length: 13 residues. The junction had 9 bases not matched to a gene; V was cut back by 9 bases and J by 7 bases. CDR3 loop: CAMGLAGAGEQYF. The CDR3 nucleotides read TGTGCCATGGGGCTAGCGGGAGCGGGGGAGCAGTACTTC.

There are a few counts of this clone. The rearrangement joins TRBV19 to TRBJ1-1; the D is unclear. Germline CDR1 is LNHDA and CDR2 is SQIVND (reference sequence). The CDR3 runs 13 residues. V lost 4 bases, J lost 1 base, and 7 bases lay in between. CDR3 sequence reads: CASSTSGNTEAFF. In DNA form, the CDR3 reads TGTGCCAGTAGTACTTCAGGGAACACTGAAGCTTTCTTT.

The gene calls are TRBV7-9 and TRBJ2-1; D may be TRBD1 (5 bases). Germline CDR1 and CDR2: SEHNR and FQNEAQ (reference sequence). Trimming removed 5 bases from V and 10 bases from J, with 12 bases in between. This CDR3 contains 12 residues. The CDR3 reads CASSPIGAEQFF. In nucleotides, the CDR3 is TGTGCCAGCAGCCCCATAGGGGCCGAGCAGTTCTTC.

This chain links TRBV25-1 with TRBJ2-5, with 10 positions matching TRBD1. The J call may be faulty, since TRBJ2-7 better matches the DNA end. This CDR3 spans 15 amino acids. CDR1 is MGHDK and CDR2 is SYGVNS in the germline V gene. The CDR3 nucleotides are TGTGCCAGCAGTGGTCCGGGACAGGGGCGCCACGAGCAGTACTTC. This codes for CASSGPGQGRHEQYF.

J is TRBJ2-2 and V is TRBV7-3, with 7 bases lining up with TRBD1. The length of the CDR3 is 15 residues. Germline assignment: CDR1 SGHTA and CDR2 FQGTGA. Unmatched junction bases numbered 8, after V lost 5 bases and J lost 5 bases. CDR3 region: CASSDAGTVTGELFF. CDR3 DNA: TGTGCCAGCAGCGACGCCGGGACAGTGACCGGGGAGCTGTTTTTT. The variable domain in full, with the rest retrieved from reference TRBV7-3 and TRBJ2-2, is GAGVSQTPSNKVTEKGKYVELRCDPISGHTALYWYRQSLGQGPEFLIYFQGTGAADDSGLPNDRFFAVRPEGSVSTLKIQRTERGDSAVYLCASSDAGTVTGELFFGEGSRLTVL.

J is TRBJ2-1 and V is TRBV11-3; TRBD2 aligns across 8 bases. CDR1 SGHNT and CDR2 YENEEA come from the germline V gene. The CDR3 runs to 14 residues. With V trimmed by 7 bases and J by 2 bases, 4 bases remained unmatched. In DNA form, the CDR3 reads TGTGCCAGCACGGCGGGAGGTCCCTACAATGAGCAGTTCTTC. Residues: CASTAGGPYNEQFF.

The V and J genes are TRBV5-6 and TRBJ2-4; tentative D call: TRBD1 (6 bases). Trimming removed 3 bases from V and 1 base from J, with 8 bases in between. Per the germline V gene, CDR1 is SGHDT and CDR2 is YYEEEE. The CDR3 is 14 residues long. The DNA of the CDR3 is TGTGCCAGCAGCTACAGGGCGGCCAAAAACATTCAGTACTTC. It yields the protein CASSYRAAKNIQYF.

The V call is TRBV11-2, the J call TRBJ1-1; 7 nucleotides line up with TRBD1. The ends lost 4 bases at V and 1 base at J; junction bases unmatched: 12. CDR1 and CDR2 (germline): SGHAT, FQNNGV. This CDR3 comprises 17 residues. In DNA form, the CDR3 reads TGTGCCAGCAGCTCCAAAAAAAAAGGGGGCAAGAACACTGAAGCTTTCTTT. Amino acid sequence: CASSSKKKGGKNTEAFF.

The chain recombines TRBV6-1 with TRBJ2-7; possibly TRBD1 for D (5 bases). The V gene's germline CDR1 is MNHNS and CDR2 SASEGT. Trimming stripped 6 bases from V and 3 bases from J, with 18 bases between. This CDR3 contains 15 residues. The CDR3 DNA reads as TGTGCCAGCAGCGAAAAGGCAGGGATCCTCTACGAGCAGTACTTC. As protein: CASSEKAGILYEQYF.

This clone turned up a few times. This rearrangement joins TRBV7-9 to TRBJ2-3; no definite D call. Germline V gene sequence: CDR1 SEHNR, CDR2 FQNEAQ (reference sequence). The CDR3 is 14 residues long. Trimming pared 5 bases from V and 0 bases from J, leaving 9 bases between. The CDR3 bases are TGTGCCAGCAGCCTTACTATGAGCACAGATACGCAGTATTTT. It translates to CASSLTMSTDTQYF.

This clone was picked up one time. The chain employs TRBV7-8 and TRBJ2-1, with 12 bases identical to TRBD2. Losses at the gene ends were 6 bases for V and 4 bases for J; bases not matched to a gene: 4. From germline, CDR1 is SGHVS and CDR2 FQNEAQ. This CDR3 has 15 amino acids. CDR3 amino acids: CASRQTSGGYNEQFF. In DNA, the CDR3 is TGTGCCAGCAGACAAACTAGCGGGGGGTACAATGAGCAGTTCTTC.

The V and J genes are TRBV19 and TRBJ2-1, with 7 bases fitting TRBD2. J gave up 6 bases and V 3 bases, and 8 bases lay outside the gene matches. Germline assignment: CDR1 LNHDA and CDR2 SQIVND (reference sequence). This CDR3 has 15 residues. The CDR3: CASSILAGIGNEQFF. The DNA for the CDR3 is TGTGCCAGTAGTATCTTAGCGGGTATAGGCAATGAGCAGTTCTTC.

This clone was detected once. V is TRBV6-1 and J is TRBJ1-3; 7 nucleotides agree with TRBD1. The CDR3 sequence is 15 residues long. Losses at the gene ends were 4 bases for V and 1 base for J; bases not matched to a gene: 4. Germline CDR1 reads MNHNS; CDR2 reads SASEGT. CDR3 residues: CASSVTRGSGNTIYF. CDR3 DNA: TGTGCCAGCAGTGTGACCAGGGGGTCTGGAAACACCATATATTTT.

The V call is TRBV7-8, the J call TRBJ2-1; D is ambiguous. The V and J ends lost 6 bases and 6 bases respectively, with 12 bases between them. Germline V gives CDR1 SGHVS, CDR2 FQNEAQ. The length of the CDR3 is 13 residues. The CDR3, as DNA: TGTGCCAGCAGTCGAGTAGTTGCCAATGAGCAGTTCTTC. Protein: CASSRVVANEQFF. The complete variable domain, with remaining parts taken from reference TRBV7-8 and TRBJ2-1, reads GAGVSQSPRYKVAKRGQDVALRCDPISGHVSLFWYQQALGQGPEFLTYFQNEAQLDKSGLPSDRFFAERPEGSVSTLKIQRTQQEDSAVYLCASSRVVANEQFFGPGTRLTVL.

CDR3 coding DNA: TGCGCCAGCAGCCCGCCCGGGTCGGGCGGGGAGCTGTTTTTT. It yields the protein CASSPPGSGGELFF. This sequence joins TRBV5-1 and TRBJ2-2; no firm D call. This CDR3 comprises 14 residues. Between the trimmed V and J ends, which lost 4 bases and 7 bases, there was a span of 14 bases. Germline values: CDR1 SGHRS, CDR2 YFSETQ.

For the CDR3, the DNA is TGTGCCAGCAGTGAATGGGCAGCTAACTATGGCTACACCTTC. Residues: CASSEWAANYGYTF. The chain combines TRBV6-1 with TRBJ1-2, with D unresolved. CDR3 length: 14 residues. Germline assignment: CDR1 MNHNS and CDR2 SASEGT. V lost 2 bases and J lost 0, with 7 bases in between.